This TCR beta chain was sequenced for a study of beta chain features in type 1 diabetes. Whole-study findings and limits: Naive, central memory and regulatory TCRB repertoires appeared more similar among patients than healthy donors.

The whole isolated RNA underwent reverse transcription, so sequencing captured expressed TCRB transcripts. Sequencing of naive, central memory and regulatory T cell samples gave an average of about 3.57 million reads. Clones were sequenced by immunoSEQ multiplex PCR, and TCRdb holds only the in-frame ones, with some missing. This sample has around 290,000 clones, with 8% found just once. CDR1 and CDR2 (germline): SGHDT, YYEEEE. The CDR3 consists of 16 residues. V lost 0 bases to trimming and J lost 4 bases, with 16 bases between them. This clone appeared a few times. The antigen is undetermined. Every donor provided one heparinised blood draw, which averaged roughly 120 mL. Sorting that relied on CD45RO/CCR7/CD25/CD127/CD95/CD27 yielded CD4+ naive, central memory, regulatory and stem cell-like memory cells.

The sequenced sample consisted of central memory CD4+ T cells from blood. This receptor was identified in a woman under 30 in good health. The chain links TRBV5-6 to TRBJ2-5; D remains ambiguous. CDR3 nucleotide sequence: TGTGCCAGCAGCTTGGCGGTTGTGAGGCAGGCAGAGACCCAGTACTTC. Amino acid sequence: CASSLAVVRQAETQYF.